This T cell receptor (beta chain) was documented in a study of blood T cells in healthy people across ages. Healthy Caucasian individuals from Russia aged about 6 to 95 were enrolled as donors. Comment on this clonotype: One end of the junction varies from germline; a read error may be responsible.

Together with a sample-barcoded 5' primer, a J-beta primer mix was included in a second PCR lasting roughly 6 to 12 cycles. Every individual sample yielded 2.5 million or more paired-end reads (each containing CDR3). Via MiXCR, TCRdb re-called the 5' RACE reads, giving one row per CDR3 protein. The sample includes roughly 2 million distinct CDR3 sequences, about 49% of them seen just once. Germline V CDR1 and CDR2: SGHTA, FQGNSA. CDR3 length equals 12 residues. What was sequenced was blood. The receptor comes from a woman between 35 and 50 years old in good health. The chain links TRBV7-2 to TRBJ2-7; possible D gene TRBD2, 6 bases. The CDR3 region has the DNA TGTGTCAGCAGCTTACAACAGACTAGGCAGTACTTC. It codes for CVSSLQQTRQYF.